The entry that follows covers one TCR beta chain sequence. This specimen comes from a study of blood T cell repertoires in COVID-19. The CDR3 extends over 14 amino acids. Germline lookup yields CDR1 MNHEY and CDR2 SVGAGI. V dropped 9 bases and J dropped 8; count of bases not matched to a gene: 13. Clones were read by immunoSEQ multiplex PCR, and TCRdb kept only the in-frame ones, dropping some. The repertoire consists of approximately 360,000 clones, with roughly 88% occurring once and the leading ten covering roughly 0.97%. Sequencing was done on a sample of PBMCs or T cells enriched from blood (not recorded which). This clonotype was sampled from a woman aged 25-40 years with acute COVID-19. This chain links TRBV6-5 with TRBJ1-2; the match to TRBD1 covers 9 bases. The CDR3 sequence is CASWSQGANWGYTF. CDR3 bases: TGTGCCAGTTGGTCACAGGGGGCTAATTGGGGCTACACCTTC.